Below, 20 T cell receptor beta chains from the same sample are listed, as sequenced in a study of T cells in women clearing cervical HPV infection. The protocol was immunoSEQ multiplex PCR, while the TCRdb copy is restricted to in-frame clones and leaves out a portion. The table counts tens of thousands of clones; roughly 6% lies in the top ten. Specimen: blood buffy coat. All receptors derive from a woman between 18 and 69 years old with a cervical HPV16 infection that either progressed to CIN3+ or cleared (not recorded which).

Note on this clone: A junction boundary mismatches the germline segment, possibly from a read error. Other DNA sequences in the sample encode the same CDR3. CDR3 sequence reads: CASRRTDSMTGNTIYF. CDR3 bases read: TGTGCCAGCCGACGAACCGACAGTATGACTGGAAACACG. The chain joins TRBV18 to TRBJ1-3; tentative D call: TRBD1 (5 bases). The CDR3 goes on 3 residues after the read ends, and that part is filled in from the germline J gene. Germline loops: CDR1 KGHSH, CDR2 LQKENI. This CDR3 spans 16 amino acids. Full variable domain (outside the CDR3, taken from reference TRBV18 and TRBJ1-3): NAGVMQNPRHLVRRRGQEARLRCSPMKGHSHVYWYRQLPEEGLKFMVYLQKENIIDESGMPKERFSAEFPKEGPSILRIQQVVRGDSAAYFCASRRTDSMTGNTIYFGEGSWLTVV.

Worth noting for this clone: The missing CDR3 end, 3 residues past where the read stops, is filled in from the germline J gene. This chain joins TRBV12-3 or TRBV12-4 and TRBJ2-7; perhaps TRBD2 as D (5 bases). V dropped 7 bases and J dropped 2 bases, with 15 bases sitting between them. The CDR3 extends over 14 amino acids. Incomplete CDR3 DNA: TGTGCCAGCAAGGGCGCGGGTCCCACCTACGAG. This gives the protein CASKGAGPTYE. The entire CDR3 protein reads CASKGAGPTYEQYF.

CDR3 region: CAISPRGREQYF. The CDR3 bases that were read are TGTGCCATCAGCCCTCGTGGCCGCGAG. V gene TRBV10-3 combines with J gene TRBJ2-7; D gene ambiguous. Coverage ceases 3 residues before the CDR3 finishes, and the germline J gene fills in the end. V shed 6 bases and J shed 6 bases, with 12 bases lying between them. The length of the CDR3 is 12 residues. Germline V CDR1 and CDR2: ENHRY, SYGVKD.

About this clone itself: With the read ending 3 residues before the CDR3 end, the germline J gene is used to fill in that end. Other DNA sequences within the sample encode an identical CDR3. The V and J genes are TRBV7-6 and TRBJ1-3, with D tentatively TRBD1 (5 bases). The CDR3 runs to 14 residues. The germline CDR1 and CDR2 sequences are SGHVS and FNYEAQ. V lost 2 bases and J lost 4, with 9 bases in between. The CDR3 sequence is CASSLSQGGNTIYF. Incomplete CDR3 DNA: TGTGCCAGCAGCTTAAGTCAGGGAGGAAACACC. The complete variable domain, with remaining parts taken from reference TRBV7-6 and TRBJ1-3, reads GAGVSQSPRYKVTKRGQDVALRCDPISGHVSLYWYRQALGQGPEFLTYFNYEAQQDKSGLPNDRFSAERPEGSISTLTIQRTEQRDSAMYRCASSLSQGGNTIYFGEGSWLTVV.

The CDR3 DNA, read in part, is TGCAGTGCTAGTCCCGGACAGGGGGTTCATCAGCCC. This codes for CSASPGQGVHQP. The entire CDR3 protein reads CSASPGQGVHQPQHF. V usage is TRBV20-1 and J usage is TRBJ1-5, with 10 bases fitting TRBD1. The read stops 3 residues short of the end of the CDR3; the missing end is completed from the germline J gene. This CDR3 region has 15 residues. The V gene end was trimmed by 3 bases and the J gene end by 5 bases; junction bases not matched to a gene: 7. From germline, CDR1 is DFQATT and CDR2 SNEGSKA (reference sequence).

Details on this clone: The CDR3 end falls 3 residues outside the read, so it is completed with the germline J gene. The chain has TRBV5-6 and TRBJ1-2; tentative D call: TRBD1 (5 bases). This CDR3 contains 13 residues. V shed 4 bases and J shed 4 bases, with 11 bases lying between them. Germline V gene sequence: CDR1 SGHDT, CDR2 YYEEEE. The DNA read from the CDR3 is TGTGCCAGCAGCCGGGACTCGGGCTATGGC. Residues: CASSRDSGYG. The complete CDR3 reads CASSRDSGYGYTF.

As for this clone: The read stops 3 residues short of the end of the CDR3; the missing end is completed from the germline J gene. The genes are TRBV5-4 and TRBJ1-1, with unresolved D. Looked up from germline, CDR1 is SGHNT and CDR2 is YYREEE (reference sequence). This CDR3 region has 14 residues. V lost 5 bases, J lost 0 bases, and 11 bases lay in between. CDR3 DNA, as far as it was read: TGTGCCAGCAGTTGGGCTCTCATGAACACTGAA. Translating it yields CASSWALMNTE. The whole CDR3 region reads CASSWALMNTEAFF.

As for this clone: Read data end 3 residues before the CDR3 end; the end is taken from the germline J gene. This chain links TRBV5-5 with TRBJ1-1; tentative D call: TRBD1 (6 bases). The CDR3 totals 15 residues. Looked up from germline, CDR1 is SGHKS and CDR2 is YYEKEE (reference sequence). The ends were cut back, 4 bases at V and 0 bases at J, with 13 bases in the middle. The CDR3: CASSTGGGLNTEAFF. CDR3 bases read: TGTGCCAGCAGCACGGGGGGGGGCTTGAACACTGAA.

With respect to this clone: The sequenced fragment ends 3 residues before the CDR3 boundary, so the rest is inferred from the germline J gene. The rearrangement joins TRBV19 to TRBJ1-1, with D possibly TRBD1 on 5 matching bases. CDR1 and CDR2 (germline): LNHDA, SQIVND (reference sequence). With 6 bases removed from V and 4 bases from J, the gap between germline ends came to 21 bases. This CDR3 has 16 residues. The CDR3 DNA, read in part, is TGTGCCAGTAGCCCGAAAGCGAGGGGCGAGAGCACTGAA. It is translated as CASSPKARGESTE. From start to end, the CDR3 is CASSPKARGESTEAFF.

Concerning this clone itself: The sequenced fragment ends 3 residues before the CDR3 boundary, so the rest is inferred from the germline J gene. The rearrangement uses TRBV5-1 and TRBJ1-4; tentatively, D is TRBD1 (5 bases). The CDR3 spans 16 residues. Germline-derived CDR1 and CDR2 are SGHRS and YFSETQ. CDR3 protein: CASSLERTSGANVLFF. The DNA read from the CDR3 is TGCGCCAGCAGCTTGGAAAGAACCTCTGGGGCCAACGTA.

The CDR3 protein is CASSSGGRVVAGELFF. CDR3 DNA, as far as it was read: TGTGCCAGCTCCTCGGGCGGGAGGGTTGTGGCCGGGGAG. The chain joins TRBV28 to TRBJ2-2; 9 nucleotides align to TRBD2. The read finishes 3 residues shy of the CDR3 end, and the germline J gene is used to complete it. The germline V gene has CDR1 MDHEN and CDR2 SYDVKM. The CDR3 has 16 residues. J lost 6 bases, V lost 8 bases, and 13 bases had no gene match.

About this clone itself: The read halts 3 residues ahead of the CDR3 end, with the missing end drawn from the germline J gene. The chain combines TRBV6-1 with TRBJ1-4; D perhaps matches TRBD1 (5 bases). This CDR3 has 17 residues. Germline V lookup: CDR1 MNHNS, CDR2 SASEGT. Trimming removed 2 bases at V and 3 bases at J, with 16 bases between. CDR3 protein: CASSERSQGRANEKLFF. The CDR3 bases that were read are TGTGCCAGCAGTGAAAGGTCGCAGGGTAGGGCTAATGAAAAA.

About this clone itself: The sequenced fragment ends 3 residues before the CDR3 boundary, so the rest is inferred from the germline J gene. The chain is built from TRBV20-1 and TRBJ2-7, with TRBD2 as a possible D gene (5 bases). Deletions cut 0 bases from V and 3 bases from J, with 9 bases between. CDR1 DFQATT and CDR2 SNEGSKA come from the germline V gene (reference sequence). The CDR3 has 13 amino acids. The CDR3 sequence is CSARDRAGYEQYF. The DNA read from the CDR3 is TGCAGTGCTAGAGATAGGGCGGGCTACGAG.

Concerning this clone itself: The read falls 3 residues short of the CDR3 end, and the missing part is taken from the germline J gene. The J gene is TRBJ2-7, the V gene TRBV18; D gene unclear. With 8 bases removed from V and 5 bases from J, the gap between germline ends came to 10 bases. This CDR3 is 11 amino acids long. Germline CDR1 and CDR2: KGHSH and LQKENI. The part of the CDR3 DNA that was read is TGTGCCAGCCCACGACAAAACGAG. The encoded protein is CASPRQNE. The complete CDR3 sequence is CASPRQNEQYF.

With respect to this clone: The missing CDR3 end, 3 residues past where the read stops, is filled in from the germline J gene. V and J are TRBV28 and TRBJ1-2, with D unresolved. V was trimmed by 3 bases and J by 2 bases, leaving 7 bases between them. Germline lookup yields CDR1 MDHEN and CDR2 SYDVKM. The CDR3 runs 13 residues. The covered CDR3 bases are TGTGCCAGCAGTTTCGCACGGAACTATGGC. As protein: CASSFARNYG. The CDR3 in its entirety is CASSFARNYGYTF.

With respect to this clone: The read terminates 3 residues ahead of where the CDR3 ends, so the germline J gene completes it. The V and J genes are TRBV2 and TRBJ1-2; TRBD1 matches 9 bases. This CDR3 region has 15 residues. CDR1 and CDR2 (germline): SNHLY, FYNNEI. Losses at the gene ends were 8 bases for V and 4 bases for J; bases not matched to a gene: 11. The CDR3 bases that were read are TGTGCCAGCCTGAAACAGGGGGCAACGCTCTATGGC. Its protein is CASLKQGATLYG. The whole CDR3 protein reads CASLKQGATLYGYTF.

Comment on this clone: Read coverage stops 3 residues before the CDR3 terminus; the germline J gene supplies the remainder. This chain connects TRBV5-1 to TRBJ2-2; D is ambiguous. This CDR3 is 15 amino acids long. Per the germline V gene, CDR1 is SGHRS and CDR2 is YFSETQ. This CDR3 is CASSSSPDTNEKLFF. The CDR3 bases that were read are TGCGCCAGCAGCTCGAGTCCTGACACAAATGAAAAG. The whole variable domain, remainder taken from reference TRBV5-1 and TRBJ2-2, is KAGVTQTPRYLIKTRGQQVTLSCSPISGHRSVSWYQQTPGQGLQFLFEYFSETQRNKGNFPGRFSGRQFSNSRSEMNVSTLELGDSALYLCASSSSPDTNEKLFFGEGSRLTVL.

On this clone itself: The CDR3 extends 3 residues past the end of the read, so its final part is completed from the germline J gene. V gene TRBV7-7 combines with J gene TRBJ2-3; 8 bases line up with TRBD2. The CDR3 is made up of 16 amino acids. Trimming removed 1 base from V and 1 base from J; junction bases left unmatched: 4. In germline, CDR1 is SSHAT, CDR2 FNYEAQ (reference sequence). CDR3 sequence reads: CASSLGAGGGTDTQYF. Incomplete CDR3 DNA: TGTGCCAGCAGCTTAGGTGCCGGGGGGGGCACAGATACG.

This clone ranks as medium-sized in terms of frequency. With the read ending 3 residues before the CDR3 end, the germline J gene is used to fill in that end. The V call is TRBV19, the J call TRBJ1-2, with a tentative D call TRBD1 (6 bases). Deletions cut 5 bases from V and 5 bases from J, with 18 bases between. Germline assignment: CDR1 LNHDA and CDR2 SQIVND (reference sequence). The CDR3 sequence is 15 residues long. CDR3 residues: CASSVRGTQLYGYTF. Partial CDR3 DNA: TGTGCCAGTAGTGTCCGCGGGACACAACTTTATGGC.

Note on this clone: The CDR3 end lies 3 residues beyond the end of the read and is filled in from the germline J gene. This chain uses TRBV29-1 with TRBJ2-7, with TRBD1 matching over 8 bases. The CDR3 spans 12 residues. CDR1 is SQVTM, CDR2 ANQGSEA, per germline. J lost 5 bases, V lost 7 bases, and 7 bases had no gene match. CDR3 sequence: CSARSDRDEQYF. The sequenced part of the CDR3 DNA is TGCAGCGCGAGATCGGACAGGGACGAG.